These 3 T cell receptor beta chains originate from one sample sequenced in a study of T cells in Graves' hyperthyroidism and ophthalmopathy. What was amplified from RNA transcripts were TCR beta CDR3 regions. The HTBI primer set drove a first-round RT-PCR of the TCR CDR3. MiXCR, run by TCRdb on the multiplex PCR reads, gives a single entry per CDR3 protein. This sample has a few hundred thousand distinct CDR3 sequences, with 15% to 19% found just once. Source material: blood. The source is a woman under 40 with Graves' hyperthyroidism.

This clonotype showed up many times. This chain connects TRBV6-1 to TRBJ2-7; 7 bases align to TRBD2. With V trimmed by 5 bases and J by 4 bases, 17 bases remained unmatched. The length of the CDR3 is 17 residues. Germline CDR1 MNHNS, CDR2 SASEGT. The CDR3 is CASSSLLGGRVGYEQYF. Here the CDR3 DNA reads TGTGCCAGCAGTTCCCTTTTAGGTGGGAGGGTCGGATACGAGCAGTACTTC.

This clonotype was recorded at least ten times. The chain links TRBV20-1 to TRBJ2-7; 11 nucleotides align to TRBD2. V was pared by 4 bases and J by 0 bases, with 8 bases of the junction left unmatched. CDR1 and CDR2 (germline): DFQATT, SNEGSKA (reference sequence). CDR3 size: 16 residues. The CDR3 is CSATLAGGPSSYEQYF. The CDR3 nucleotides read TGCAGTGCTACCCTAGCGGGAGGTCCCAGCTCCTACGAGCAGTACTTC.

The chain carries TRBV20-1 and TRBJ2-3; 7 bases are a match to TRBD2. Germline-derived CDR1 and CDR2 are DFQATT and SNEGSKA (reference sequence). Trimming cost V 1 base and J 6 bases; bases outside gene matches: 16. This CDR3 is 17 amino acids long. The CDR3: CSARVYRGEGTLDTQYF. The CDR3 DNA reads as TGCAGTGCTAGAGTATATAGAGGGGAGGGCACACTGGATACGCAGTATTTT.